This T cell receptor (beta chain) appears in the sequencing data of a study of cytomegalovirus exposure and HLA in healthy donors. Regarding the study as a whole: As confirmed in vitro, a few CMV-associated chains were specific for CMV antigens. DRB1 showed the most TCR associations and HLA-C the fewest in a later analysis, as rates varied by HLA locus. Investigators reported 150 to 200 TCR beta chains as tied to cytomegalovirus. An observed cluster of highly shared sequence variants was recorded as a likely sequencing artifact.

PCR amplification relied on 60 Vbeta primers (plus 13 Jbeta primers). Profiling relied on immunoSEQ multiplex PCR, and the TCRdb table lists in-frame clones only, not all of them. The repertoire consists of about 67,000 clones, with roughly nine tenths occurring once and the leading ten covering roughly 12%. In the case of this clone: Its specificity is not known.

This CDR3 has 11 amino acids. V trimming: 7 bases; J trimming: 6 bases; junction bases outside the gene matches: 4. Germline CDR1 is GTSNPN and CDR2 is SVGIG (reference sequence). The source material was PBMCs. The chain combines TRBV30 with TRBJ2-7; 9 bases are shared with TRBD2. The receptor was isolated from a woman in her thirties in good health and CMV-seropositive. The CDR3 nucleotides are TGTGCCTTAGCGGGAGTGGGCGAGCAGTACTTC. Encoded protein: CALAGVGEQYF.